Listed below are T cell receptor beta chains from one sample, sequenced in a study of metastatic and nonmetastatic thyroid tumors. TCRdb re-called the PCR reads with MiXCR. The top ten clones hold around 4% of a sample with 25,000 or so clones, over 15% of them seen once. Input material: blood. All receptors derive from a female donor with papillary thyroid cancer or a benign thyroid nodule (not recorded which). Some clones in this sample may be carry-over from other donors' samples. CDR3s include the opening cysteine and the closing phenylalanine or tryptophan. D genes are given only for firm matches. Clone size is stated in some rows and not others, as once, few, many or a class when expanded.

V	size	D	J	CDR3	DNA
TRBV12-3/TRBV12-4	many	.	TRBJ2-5	CASSRAGEGETQYF	TGTGCCAGCTCGCGAGCAGGGGAGGGTGAGACCCAGTACTTC
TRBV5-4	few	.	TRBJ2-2	CASSLATGELFF	TGTGCCAGCAGCTTAGCCACCGGGGAGCTGTTTTTT
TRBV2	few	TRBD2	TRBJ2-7	CASSRLAGGPSEQYF	TGTGCCAGCAGTAGACTAGCGGGAGGGCCTAGCGAGCAGTACTTC
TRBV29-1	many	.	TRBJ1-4	CSVAAATNEKLFF	TGCAGCGTTGCTGCAGCAACTAATGAAAAACTGTTTTTT
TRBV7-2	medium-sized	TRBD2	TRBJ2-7	CASSLMSSGPSSYEQYF	TGTGCCAGCAGCTTAATGTCTAGCGGGCCAAGCTCCTACGAGCAGTACTTC
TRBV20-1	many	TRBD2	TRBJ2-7	CSAPWTSGSKEQYF	TGCAGTGCTCCTTGGACTAGCGGGAGTAAAGAGCAGTACTTC
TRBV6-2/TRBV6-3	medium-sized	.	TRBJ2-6	CASSYLLSGANVLTF	TGTGCCAGCAGTTACTTACTTAGTGGGGCCAACGTCCTGACTTTC
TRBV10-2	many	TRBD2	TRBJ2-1	CASRGLAGLNEQFF	TGCGCCAGCAGGGGACTAGCGGGATTAAATGAGCAGTTCTTC
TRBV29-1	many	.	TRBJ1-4	CSVEGTGSNEKLFF	TGCAGCGTTGAGGGAACAGGGAGTAATGAAAAACTGTTTTTT
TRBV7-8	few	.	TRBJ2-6	CAISLQGSANVLTF	TGTGCCATCAGCCTGCAGGGGAGTGCCAACGTCCTGACTTTC
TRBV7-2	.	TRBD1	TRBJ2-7	CASSLFGTGYEQYF	TGTGCCAGCAGCCTTTTTGGGACAGGGTACGAGCAGTACTTC
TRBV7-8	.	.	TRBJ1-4	CASSFGGTNEKLFF	TGTGCCAGCAGCTTTGGGGGTACTAATGAAAAACTGTTTTTT
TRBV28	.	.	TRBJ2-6	CASSFRESGSGDNVLTF	TGTGCCAGCAGTTTCAGGGAGTCCGGGTCCGGGGACAACGTCCTGACTTTC
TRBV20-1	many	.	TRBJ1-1	CSASPGDTEAFF	TGCAGTGCTAGTCCAGGGGACACTGAAGCTTTCTTT
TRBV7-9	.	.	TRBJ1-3	CASSAISPSGNTIYF	TGTGCCAGCAGCGCTATCAGTCCCTCTGGAAACACCATATATTTT
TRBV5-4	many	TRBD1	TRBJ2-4	CASSLFPGGFARDKNIQYF	TGTGCCAGCAGCTTGTTTCCAGGGGGATTCGCCAGGGACAAAAACATTCAGTACTTC
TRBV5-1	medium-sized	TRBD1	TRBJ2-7	CASSLAGERGRREQYF	TGCGCCAGCAGCTTGGCCGGGGAGAGGGGGCGCCGGGAGCAGTACTTC
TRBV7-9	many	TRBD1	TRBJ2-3	CASSAGTGGTDTQYF	TGTGCCAGCAGCGCCGGGACAGGGGGCACAGATACGCAGTATTTT
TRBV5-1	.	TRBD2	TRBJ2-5	CASSLEPSGQETQYF	TGCGCCAGCAGCTTGGAGCCTAGCGGCCAAGAGACCCAGTACTTC
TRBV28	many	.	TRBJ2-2	CATLGPQRVTGELFF	TGTGCCACCCTCGGGCCCCAGAGGGTCACCGGGGAGCTGTTTTTT
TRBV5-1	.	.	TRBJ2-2	CARSPVGTRELFF	TGCGCCAGAAGTCCCGTGGGGACCCGGGAACTGTTTTTT
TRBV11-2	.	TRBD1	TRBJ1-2	CASSAIPDRAWLDGYTF	TGTGCCAGCAGCGCAATCCCGGACAGGGCCTGGTTGGATGGCTACACCTTC
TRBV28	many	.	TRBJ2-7	CASNRDITYEQYF	TGTGCCAGCAACCGGGACATTACCTACGAGCAGTACTTC
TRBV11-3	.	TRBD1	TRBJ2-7	CASSTGDGYEQYF	TGTGCCAGCAGTACAGGGGACGGCTACGAGCAGTACTTC
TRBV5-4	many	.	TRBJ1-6	CASTPSAGDYNSPLHF	TGTGCCAGCACCCCGAGCGCAGGGGACTATAATTCACCCCTCCACTTT
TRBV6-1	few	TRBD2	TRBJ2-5	CASSEASGGQETQYF	TGTGCCAGCAGTGAAGCTAGCGGGGGGCAAGAGACCCAGTACTTC
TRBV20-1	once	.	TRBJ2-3	CSARAPGSTTDTQYF	TGCAGTGCTAGAGCGCCGGGATCGACCACGGATACGCAGTATTTT
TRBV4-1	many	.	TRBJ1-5	CASSQEVTRDRFYQPQHF	TGCGCCAGCAGCCAAGAGGTTACCCGAGACAGGTTCTATCAGCCCCAGCATTTT
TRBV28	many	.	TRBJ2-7	CASSPLGMTVTYEQYF	TGTGCCAGCAGTCCTCTTGGGATGACAGTAACCTACGAGCAGTACTTC
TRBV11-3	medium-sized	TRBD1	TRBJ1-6	CASSLRRQGDSPLHF	TGTGCCAGCAGCTTAAGGAGACAGGGGGATTCACCCCTCCACTTT
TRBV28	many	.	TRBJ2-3	CASLGLSHPHTDTQYF	TGTGCCAGCCTGGGTCTTTCTCACCCCCACACAGATACGCAGTATTTT
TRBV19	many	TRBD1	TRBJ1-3	CASSTLTGPGNTIYF	TGTGCCAGTAGTACCCTGACAGGGCCTGGAAACACCATATATTTT
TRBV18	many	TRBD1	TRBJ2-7	CASSLGQGRTYEQYF	TGTGCCAGCTCATTGGGACAGGGTCGAACCTACGAGCAGTACTTC
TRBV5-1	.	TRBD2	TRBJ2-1	CASSWGGFSYNEQFF	TGCGCCAGCAGCTGGGGGGGATTCTCCTACAATGAGCAGTTCTTC
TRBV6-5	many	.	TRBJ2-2	CASSYSKARVKTGELFF	TGTGCCAGCAGTTACTCGAAGGCGAGGGTGAAAACCGGGGAGCTGTTTTTT
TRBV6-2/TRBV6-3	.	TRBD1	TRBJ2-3	CASQLRLNRGTFITDTQYF	TGTGCCAGCCAACTGCGGCTCAACAGGGGGACGTTTATAACAGATACGCAGTATTTT
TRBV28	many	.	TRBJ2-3	CASNRGGSTDTQYF	TGTGCCAGCAATCGTGGCGGGAGCACAGATACGCAGTATTTT
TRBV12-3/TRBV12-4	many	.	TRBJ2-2	CASSPTGEVAGELFF	TGTGCCAGCAGTCCTACAGGGGAGGTCGCCGGGGAGCTGTTTTTT
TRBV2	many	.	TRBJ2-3	CASSEILRRSTDTQYF	TGTGCCAGCAGTGAGATCCTCCGGAGGTCTACAGATACGCAGTATTTT
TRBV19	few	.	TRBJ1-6	CASIFCGGSSPLHF	TGTGCCAGTATTTTCTGCGGGGGAAGTTCACCCCTCCACTTT
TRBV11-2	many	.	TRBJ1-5	CASSLRGGGDSNQPQHF	TGTGCCAGCAGCTTAAGGGGAGGGGGAGATAGCAATCAGCCCCAGCATTTT
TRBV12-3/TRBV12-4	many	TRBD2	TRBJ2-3	CASSSYTSGRADTQYF	TGTGCCAGCAGCTCCTATACTAGCGGGAGAGCAGATACGCAGTATTTT
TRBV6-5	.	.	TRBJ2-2	CASSYSKARVKTGQLFF	TGTGCCAGCAGTTACTCTAAGGCGAGGGTGAAAACCGGGCAGCTGTTTTTT
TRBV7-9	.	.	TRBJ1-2	CASSSGQGFYNGYTF	TGTGCCAGCAGCTCAGGGCAGGGCTTCTACAATGGCTACACCTTC
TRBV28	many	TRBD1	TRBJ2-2	CASTSGTGSTGELFF	TGTGCCAGCACCTCCGGGACAGGGAGCACCGGGGAGCTGTTTTTT
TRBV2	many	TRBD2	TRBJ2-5	CASSGGTSGRASLPETQYF	TGTGCCAGCAGTGGGGGGACTAGCGGGAGGGCCAGTCTGCCCGAGACCCAGTACTTC
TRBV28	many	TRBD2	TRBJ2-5	CASSSAPGLAGETQYF	TGTGCCAGCAGTTCCGCCCCGGGACTAGCCGGAGAGACCCAGTACTTC
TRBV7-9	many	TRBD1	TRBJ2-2	CASSLTGGRGELFF	TGTGCCAGCAGCTTGACAGGGGGCCGGGGGGAGCTGTTTTTT